The entry below describes one T cell receptor (beta chain). Antigen specificity is unknown. The sample belongs to a study of shared clonotypes between healthy human individuals. Overall study results and limits: Several donors shared 4.5% to 6.5% of their naive CD4 clonotypes. Generation probabilities were higher for clonotypes shared across all four sorted-subset donors than for unshared ones.

The table came from immunoSEQ multiplex PCR; TCRdb's copy has only in-frame clones and leaves some out. The sample shows approximately 2,200,000 clones, about 92% of them seen only once. There are 17 residues in the CDR3. V lost 5 bases to trimming and J lost 0 bases, with 14 bases between them. Germline V gives CDR1 LNHDA, CDR2 SQIVND (reference sequence). Naive-designated CD8 cells lacked CD45RO, were positively enriched for CCR7, and omitted terminally differentiated effector memory CD45RA+ cells. Each of the donors was a healthy adult who was HIV-negative and had not had a recent acute infection or vaccination. Donors comprised only Caucasian adults living in Nashville, Tennessee.

This TCR was recovered from a man aged 18 to 30 in good health. Some clones in this sample may be carry-over from other donors' samples. Sequencing used naive CD8+ T cells from PBMCs. The rearrangement uses TRBV19 and TRBJ2-6; possible D gene TRBD2, 6 bases. CDR3 sequence: CASSSGGIFSGANVLTF. For the CDR3, the DNA is TGTGCCAGTAGTTCCGGAGGGATCTTCTCTGGGGCCAACGTCCTGACTTTC.